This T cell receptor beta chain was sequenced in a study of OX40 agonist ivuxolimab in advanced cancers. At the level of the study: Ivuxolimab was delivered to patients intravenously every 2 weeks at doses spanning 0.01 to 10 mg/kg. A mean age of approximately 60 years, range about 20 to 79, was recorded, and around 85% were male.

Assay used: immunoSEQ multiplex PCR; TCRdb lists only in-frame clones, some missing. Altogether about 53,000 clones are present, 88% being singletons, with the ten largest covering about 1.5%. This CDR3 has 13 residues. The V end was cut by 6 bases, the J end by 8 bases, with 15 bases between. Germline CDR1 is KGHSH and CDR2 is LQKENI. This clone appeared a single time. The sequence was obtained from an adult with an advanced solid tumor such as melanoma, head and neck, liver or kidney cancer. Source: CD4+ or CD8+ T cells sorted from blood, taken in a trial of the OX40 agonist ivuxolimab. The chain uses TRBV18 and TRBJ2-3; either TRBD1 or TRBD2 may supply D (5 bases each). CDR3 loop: CASSEGVSVTQYF. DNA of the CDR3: TGTGCCAGCTCGGAAGGGGTTAGCGTTACGCAGTATTTT.